This T cell receptor (beta chain) was identified in a study of ipilimumab plus nivolumab after autologous stem cell transplantation. On the study more broadly: The DLBCL cohort had primary refractory and relapsed disease, with 18-month progression-free survival of approximately 83% and 30%.

CDR1 and CDR2 from the germline V gene are MDHEN and SYDVKM. The CDR3 is made up of 16 amino acids. V shed 6 bases and J shed 1 base, with 19 bases lying between them. This table comes from immunoSEQ multiplex PCR, and its TCRdb copy is limited to in-frame clones, with some not included. Counted here are 10,000 to 15,000 clones, approximately 73% occurring once; the ten biggest clones make up around 15%. This TCR derives from a male donor with diffuse large B-cell lymphoma. The chain uses TRBV28 and TRBJ2-7; D perhaps matches TRBD2 (6 bases). Sequencing was performed on PBMCs, taken in a trial of ipilimumab plus nivolumab as post-transplant consolidation. CDR3 DNA: TGTGCCAGCAGCAGCCCCGGTGGGACTCAGTCCTACGAGCAGTACTTC. Translating gives CASSSPGGTQSYEQYF.